This T cell receptor beta chain was captured by sequencing in a study of PD-1 blockade in classical Hodgkin lymphoma. This table comes from immunoSEQ multiplex PCR, and its TCRdb copy is limited to in-frame clones, with some not included. The sample consists of roughly 55,000 clones, 81% of them appearing once. The V end was cut by 5 bases, the J end by 4 bases, with 8 bases between. There are 12 residues in the CDR3. Germline V lookup: CDR1 SGHTA, CDR2 FQGNSA. There was relapse after autologous stem cell transplantation in every patient, and there was variation in brentuximab vedotin exposure. To note about this clone: Its antigen is unidentified.

Study-level points and caveats: Newly diagnosed patients and complete responders had comparable diversity at baseline. By C4D1, diversity of CD4+ TCRs had risen significantly, whereas that of CD8+ TCRs had not.

The sequences come from peripheral blood mononuclear cells (PBMCs), collected at baseline. This clonotype was obtained from a human donor with classical Hodgkin lymphoma. The chain combines TRBV7-2 with TRBJ1-1; D unresolved. The CDR3 loop is CASSPIATEAFF. DNA of the CDR3: TGTGCCAGCAGCCCCATCGCCACTGAAGCTTTCTTT.